This passage covers 12 T cell receptor beta chains from one sample sequenced in a study of blood T cell repertoires in COVID-19. TCRdb's table, derived via immunoSEQ multiplex PCR, lists solely in-frame clones and lacks some. The sample comprises about 120,000 clones, about 80% of which are singletons, and roughly 6.2% rests with the top ten. Material for sequencing was peripheral blood. These receptors all come from a man between 65 and 85 years old with acute or convalescent COVID-19.

V is TRBV27 and J is TRBJ2-7, with D tentatively TRBD2 (6 bases). The CDR3 is 14 amino acids. CDR1 is MNHEY and CDR2 is SMNVEV in the germline V gene (reference sequence). Deletions cut 4 bases from V and 7 bases from J, with 17 bases between. DNA for the CDR3: TGTGCCAGCAGTTGGAGGGGACCGCGCGGGGAGCAGTACTTC. Translated, it gives CASSWRGPRGEQYF.

In its sample, this clone ranks as medium-sized (0.01 to 0.1%). The chain has TRBV28 and TRBJ1-5, with D tentatively TRBD1 (5 bases). Germline CDR1 MDHEN, CDR2 SYDVKM. The CDR3 contains 14 residues. V lost 4 bases, J lost 0 bases, and 7 bases lay in between. For the CDR3, the DNA is TGTGCCAGCAGTTCAGGGAATAGCAATCAGCCCCAGCATTTT. This translates into CASSSGNSNQPQHF.

The chain recombines TRBV30 with TRBJ2-5; 14 bases line up with TRBD2. V was pared by 7 bases and J by 4 bases, with 8 bases of the junction left unmatched. Germline V lookup: CDR1 GTSNPN, CDR2 SVGIG (reference sequence). This CDR3 is built from 15 residues. The CDR3 protein is CASIATSGGGETQYF. CDR3 coding DNA: TGTGCCTCCATTGCGACTAGCGGGGGGGGAGAGACCCAGTACTTC.

This chain joins TRBV5-6 and TRBJ2-2; 8 bases are a match to TRBD1. Germline CDR1 reads SGHDT; CDR2 reads YYEEEE. The junction had 7 bases not matched to a gene; V was cut back by 4 bases and J by 2 bases. This CDR3 region has 16 residues. The CDR3 DNA follows: TGTGCCAGCAGCGGCACCGGGACAGGTAACACCGGGGAGCTGTTTTTT. Protein: CASSGTGTGNTGELFF.

This chain links TRBV3-1 (or the pseudogene TRBV3-2) with TRBJ2-5, with a possible D match to TRBD2 (5 bases). Germline V gene data show CDR1 as LGHDT and CDR2 as YNNKEL (reference sequence). The ends were cut back, 1 base at V and 0 bases at J, with 9 bases in the middle. The CDR3 is 15 amino acids. CDR3 coding DNA: TGTGCCAGCAGCCAAGGTCCGGGGTACCAAGAGACCCAGTACTTC. Residues: CASSQGPGYQETQYF.

The rearrangement joins TRBV11-2 to TRBJ1-1; D remains unclear. V was clipped by 2 bases and J by 4 bases, with 8 bases between them. Germline lookup yields CDR1 SGHAT and CDR2 FQNNGV. This CDR3 is built from 13 residues. CDR3 DNA sequence: TGTGCCAGCAGCTTACAGGATGGCACTGAAGCTTTCTTT. This gives the protein CASSLQDGTEAFF.

This chain's CDR3 is CASSQEMLAPLNTGELFF. For the CDR3, the DNA is TGCGCCAGCAGCCAAGAAATGTTAGCGCCACTAAACACCGGGGAGCTGTTTTTT. The chain carries TRBV4-3 and TRBJ2-2; perhaps TRBD2 as D (5 bases). Germline-derived CDR1 and CDR2 are LGHNA and YSLEER. The CDR3 is 18 amino acids. Trimming removed 0 bases at V and 2 bases at J, with 16 bases between.

The chain uses TRBV2 and TRBJ2-2; 9 bases are a match to TRBD2. CDR1 is SNHLY and CDR2 is FYNNEI in the germline V gene. The CDR3 sequence is 18 residues long. The ends lost 2 bases at V and 6 bases at J; junction bases unmatched: 13. In nucleotides, the CDR3 is TGTGCCAGCAGTGAACCATGGCCCGGGACTAGCTTTGCCGGGGAGCTGTTTTTT. This codes for CASSEPWPGTSFAGELFF.

This chain uses TRBV5-1 with TRBJ2-5; 7 nucleotides match TRBD1. After removal of 4 bases from V and 1 base from J, the junction contained 13 bases not matched to a gene. Germline V gene sequence: CDR1 SGHRS, CDR2 YFSETQ. The CDR3 consists of 17 residues. CDR3 protein: CASSPGVGRGIQETQYF. The CDR3 region has the DNA TGCGCCAGCAGCCCTGGTGTGGGCAGGGGGATCCAAGAGACCCAGTACTTC.

J is TRBJ2-5 and V is TRBV28; D gene unclear. The CDR3 consists of 12 residues. From germline, CDR1 is MDHEN and CDR2 SYDVKM. Deletions cut 5 bases from V and 5 bases from J, with 9 bases between. Written as DNA, the CDR3 is TGTGCCAGCAGTCCTAGTTGGGAGACCCAGTACTTC. Its translation is CASSPSWETQYF. The full variable domain, its missing parts supplied by reference TRBV28 and TRBJ2-5, is DVKVTQSSRYLVKRTGEKVFLECVQDMDHENMFWYRQDPGLGLRLIYFSYDVKMKEKGDIPEGYSVSREKKERFSLILESASTNQTSMYLCASSPSWETQYFGPGTRLLVL.

The DNA of the CDR3 is TGCGCCAGCAGCTTGGACGGACAGCCCCAAGAGACCCAGTACTTC. As protein: CASSLDGQPQETQYF. V gene TRBV5-1 combines with J gene TRBJ2-5; possibly TRBD1 for D (6 bases). CDR3 length: 15 amino acids. V was cut by 0 bases and J by 1 base, with 10 bases left in between. The germline V gene encodes CDR1 SGHRS and CDR2 YFSETQ.

In the case of this clone: The sample contains more than one DNA sequence encoding this CDR3. V usage is TRBV5-6 and J usage is TRBJ2-3; D may be TRBD2 (5 bases). Trimming cost V 1 base and J 0 bases, with 9 bases left between them. CDR3 length: 15 residues. Germline V gene data show CDR1 as SGHDT and CDR2 as YYEEEE. CDR3 sequence (DNA): TGTGCCAGCAGCTTGTTGCAGCGGAGCACAGATACGCAGTATTTT. Its translation: CASSLLQRSTDTQYF. Filled out from reference TRBV5-6 and TRBJ2-3, the complete variable domain reads DAGVTQSPTHLIKTRGQQVTLRCSPKSGHDTVSWYQQALGQGPQFIFQYYEEEERQRGNFPDRFSGHQFPNYSSELNVNALLLGDSALYLCASSLLQRSTDTQYFGPGTRLTVL.